A selection of T cell receptor beta chains follows, all from one sample in a study of neoadjuvant anti-PD-1 for oral cavity cancer. Generated by immunoSEQ multiplex PCR, the TCRdb table keeps only in-frame clones and is missing some. The sample has 6,000 to 8,500 clones; roughly 60% are singletons. Sequences were derived from PBMCs, sampled after nivolumab (anti-PD-1) treatment. Source of these receptors: a person aged 35-79 years with oral cavity squamous cell carcinoma. The CDR3 runs from the conserved cysteine through the conserved F or W.

v_gene	j_gene	CDR3aa
TRBV9	TRBJ2-5	CASSISGGWSGETQYF
TRBV18	TRBJ1-6	CASSQGEASPLHF
TRBV18	TRBJ1-2	CASSSGQITYGYTF
TRBV7-2	TRBJ1-4	CASSLARTDEKLFF
TRBV19	TRBJ2-1	CASSRQGHSYNEQFF
TRBV7-2	TRBJ1-4	CASSPETGQSNEKLFF
TRBV5-1	TRBJ2-1	CASSWGYRGNNEQFF
TRBV2	TRBJ1-6	CASSEDGTGNSPLHF
TRBV5-6	TRBJ2-1	CASSFEYNEQFF
TRBV19	TRBJ1-1	CASSTSTGPNTEAFF
TRBV12-5	TRBJ1-1	CASGFGGTTEAFF
TRBV2	TRBJ1-4	CASTPRARAEGEKLFF
TRBV5-6	TRBJ1-2	CASSLPWNREDDGYTF
TRBV13	TRBJ2-2	CASSLGLAGLISGELFF
TRBV7-2	TRBJ1-6	CASTQGNSPLHF
TRBV7-2	TRBJ2-7	CASSHGSLLRGQYF
TRBV28	TRBJ2-3	CATLRGGASGTSTDTQYF
TRBV15	TRBJ2-2	CATSRDRGAGELFF
TRBV6-5	TRBJ1-6	CASSYRKGSPLHF
TRBV6-1	TRBJ2-7	CASSLDTYEQYF
TRBV5-8	TRBJ1-2	CASRGGYGYTF
TRBV5-1	TRBJ2-7	CASSSVDRSSSYEQYF
TRBV7-9	TRBJ2-2	CASSSGQGLIGELFF
TRBV10-3	TRBJ2-3	CATGSGRGGGTDTQYF
TRBV6-4	TRBJ2-3	CASSLTGTGGTDTQYF
TRBV29-1	TRBJ2-4	CSVEQGRNIQYF
TRBV21-1	TRBJ2-7	CASSKQGSSGETYEQYF
TRBV7-2	TRBJ2-4	CASSLRWDTNLLAKNIQYF
TRBV27	TRBJ1-5	CASSYFGGDSNQPQHF
TRBV6-1	TRBJ2-7	CASSEGTGGSYEQYF
TRBV7-7	TRBJ2-7	CASSPGLGSYEQYF
TRBV10-3	TRBJ2-6	CAISESGVSTSGANVLTF
TRBV29-1	TRBJ2-2	CSVGLAGVGELFF
TRBV19	TRBJ2-7	CASSIGFPGQLATYEQYF
TRBV14	TRBJ1-2	CASSQDFEGSGYTF
TRBV5-1	TRBJ2-5	CASTLGVSGGQETQYF
TRBV4-2	TRBJ2-3	CASSPGLAGGPVTDTQYF
TRBV5-8	TRBJ1-2	CASSFSGTGGAYGYTF
TRBV11-2	TRBJ2-1	CASSLGTWTAGVYNEQFF
TRBV27	TRBJ2-7	CASSWGDSYEQYF
TRBV2	TRBJ1-2	CASSRGLDYGYTF
TRBV5-1	TRBJ1-2	CASREGSDYGYTF
TRBV19	TRBJ2-5	CASSTLPQGLPGETQYF
TRBV28	TRBJ2-3	CASSLGSLAGGIYTQYF
TRBV7-9	TRBJ1-1	CASSLQGQMNTEAFF
TRBV5-4	TRBJ2-7	CASNLAGGLSYEQYF
TRBV27	TRBJ1-2	CASSLSTGARGYTF
TRBV19	TRBJ1-1	CASSFRQGTAFF
TRBV4-1	TRBJ2-2	CASSQDRGEVRELFF
TRBV19	TRBJ1-1	CASSTPIGTEAFF
TRBV9	TRBJ2-7	CASSTNEGRAYEQYF
TRBV5-4	TRBJ1-4	CASSLANRGGTEKLFF
TRBV4-1	TRBJ1-5	CASSQGDPYQPQHF